This T cell receptor (beta chain) was identified in a study of blood T cell repertoires in COVID-19 (TCRdb year 2020). Some background on the complete study: The collaborator samples originated in the United States, Italy and Spain and spanned the acute and convalescent phases of COVID-19. Subjects who had been exposed to COVID-19, were actively infected with it, or had recovered from it provided the deeply sampled blood TCRbeta repertoires that made up the dataset. Where available, HLA class I and class II types were obtained from metadata supplied by the sample provider rather than from assay-based typing. The prospective study material was composed of cDNA or gDNA derived from T cells, B-cell-depleted T cells, or PBMCs. The samples were drawn from two sources: the first 160 participants of the ongoing ImmuneRACE study, and about 1,300 subjects contributed by 6 global collaborators. The sample metadata nearly always contained a de-identified subject ID, COVID-19 status, age in years and sex. The repertoires were released in a freely available public database meant as a resource for research on the immune response to SARS-CoV-2.

Collaborating institutions collected whole blood in K2EDTA tubes following their own protocols. For TCRbeta analysis, collaborators shipped samples in one of three forms: frozen whole blood, isolated PBMCs, or DNA extracted from either of those sample types. The germline V gene sets CDR1 to MNHNS and CDR2 to SASEGT. From the cysteine up to the phenylalanine, the CDR3 has a length of 14 residues. Left in the record is the CDR3 DNA by itself, 42 bases read in frame from the first base. V loses 1 base, J loses 0 bases, and the germline ends lie 7 bases apart. TCRbeta CDR3 regions were amplified from genomic DNA using the immunoSEQ Assay, a bias-controlled multiplex PCR. The study's own analysis went as follows. The number of nucleated cells in each sample was estimated from the amplification of reference gene primers within the assay. To quantify the absolute abundance of each unique TCRbeta CDR3 rearrangement, sequence reads were collapsed and filtered. For each sample, productive Simpson clonality was calculated as the square root of Simpson's diversity index over productive rearrangements. Here the immuneACCESS table is served through TCRdb, limited to in-frame sequences with V and J called. Missing clones are a known gap in these copies; in checked studies unresolved V genes cover under half, and the rest lacks a known reason. V and J calls and clone size are given by that table; D and trimming were obtained from the DNA. The sample data list tens of thousands of clones, and roughly 76% of these were observed just once. Under 30% of the sample is in the top ten clones.

What the research found in general, with its limitations: The quantity of clinical and demographic metadata differed by source and by participant and was supplied without curation.

Details on this clone: Its binding antigen is unknown. No base quality information exists; no much larger clone differs at one position.

Recombination joined TRBV6-1 with TRBJ2-7; the D gene remains uncertain. The receptor comes from a woman aged 70 to 79 with acute or convalescent COVID-19. The sample taken for sequencing was peripheral blood. The CDR3 sequence is CASSEGHNSYEQYF. The nucleotides read TGTGCCAGCAGTGAAGGGCACAACTCCTACGAGCAGTACTTC.